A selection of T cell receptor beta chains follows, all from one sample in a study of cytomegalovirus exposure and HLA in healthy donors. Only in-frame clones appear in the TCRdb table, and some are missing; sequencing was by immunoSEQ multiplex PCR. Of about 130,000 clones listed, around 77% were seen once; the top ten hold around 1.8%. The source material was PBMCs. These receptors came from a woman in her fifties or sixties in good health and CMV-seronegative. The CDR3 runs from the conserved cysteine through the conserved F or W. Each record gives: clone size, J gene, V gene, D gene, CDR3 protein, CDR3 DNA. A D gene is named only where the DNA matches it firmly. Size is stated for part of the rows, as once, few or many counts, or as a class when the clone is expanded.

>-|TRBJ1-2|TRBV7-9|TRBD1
CSSSRTGDGYTF
TGTTCCAGCAGCCGCACAGGGGATGGCTACACCTTC
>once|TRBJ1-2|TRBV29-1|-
CSVGSVGTTPF
TGCAGCGTTGGTTCCGTGGGTACTACACCCTTC
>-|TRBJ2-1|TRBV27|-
CASRGRSYNEQFF
TGTGCCAGCAGGGGCCGGTCCTACAATGAGCAGTTCTTC
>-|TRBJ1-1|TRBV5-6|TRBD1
CASSGDQGVNTEAFF
TGTGCCAGCAGCGGGGATCAGGGGGTCAATACTGAAGCTTTCTTT
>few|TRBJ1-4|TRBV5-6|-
CASSLGQQLRYEKLFF
TGTGCCAGCAGCTTGGGACAGCAACTACGATATGAAAAACTGTTTTTT
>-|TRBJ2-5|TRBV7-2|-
CASSLGRAQETQYF
TGTGCCAGCAGCTTAGGCAGGGCCCAAGAGACCCAGTACTTC
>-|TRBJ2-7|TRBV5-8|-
CASSLGTPGAYEQYF
TGTGCCAGCAGCTTGGGGACCCCCGGGGCCTACGAGCAGTACTTC
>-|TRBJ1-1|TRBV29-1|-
CGVQKQHMNTEAFF
TGCGGCGTTCAAAAACAGCACATGAACACTGAAGCTTTCTTT
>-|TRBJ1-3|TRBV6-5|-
CASSRTGVSGNTIYF
TGTGCCAGCAGCAGAACGGGGGTTTCGGGAAACACCATATATTTT
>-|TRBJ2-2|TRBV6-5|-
CASSYSSLPGELFF
TGTGCCAGCAGTTATTCTTCTCTCCCCGGGGAGCTGTTTTTT
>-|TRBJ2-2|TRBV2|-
CASRTTGQSTGELFF
TGTGCCAGCAGGACTACAGGACAGAGTACCGGGGAGCTGTTTTTT
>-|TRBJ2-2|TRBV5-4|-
CASSLVGGGKLFF
TGTGCCAGCAGCTTGGTAGGGGGCGGGAAACTGTTTTTT
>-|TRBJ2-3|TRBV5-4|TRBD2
CASSRDSRLAGDTDTQYF
TGTGCCAGCAGCCGGGACTCTAGACTAGCGGGAGACACAGATACGCAGTATTTT
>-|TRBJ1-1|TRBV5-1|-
CASSRTRSNTEAFF
TGCGCCAGCAGCCGAACCCGGTCGAACACTGAAGCTTTCTTT
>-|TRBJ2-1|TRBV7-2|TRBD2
CASSQLRLAGTYNEQFF
TGTGCCAGCAGTCAATTGAGACTAGCGGGAACCTACAATGAGCAGTTCTTC
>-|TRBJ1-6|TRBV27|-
CASSPSPSYNSPLHF
TGTGCCAGCAGTCCCTCCCCCTCCTATAATTCACCCCTCCACTTT
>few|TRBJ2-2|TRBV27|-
CASRHMGGGELFF
TGTGCCAGCAGGCATATGGGAGGCGGGGAGCTGTTTTTT
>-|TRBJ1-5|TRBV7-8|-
CASSLARQNNQPQHF
TGTGCCAGCAGCTTAGCACGCCAGAATAATCAGCCCCAGCATTTT
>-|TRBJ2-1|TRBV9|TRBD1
CASSVRQGGNNEQFF
TGTGCCAGCAGCGTTAGACAGGGGGGGAACAATGAGCAGTTCTTC
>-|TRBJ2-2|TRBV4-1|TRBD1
CASSQETGDGGELFF
TGCGCCAGCAGCCAAGAAACAGGGGACGGCGGGGAGCTGTTTTTT
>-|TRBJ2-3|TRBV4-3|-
CASSKTLASWGDTQYF
TGCGCCAGCAGCAAAACTCTAGCGAGTTGGGGGGATACGCAGTATTTT
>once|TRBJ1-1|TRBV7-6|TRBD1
CAIGDRANTEAFF
TGTGCCATAGGGGACAGGGCGAACACTGAAGCTTTCTTT
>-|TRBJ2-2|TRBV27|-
CASSRPGGTGELFF
TGTGCCAGCAGTCGTCCCGGGGGCACCGGGGAGCTGTTTTTT
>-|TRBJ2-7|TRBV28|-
CASSTDTYEQYF
TGTGCCAGCAGCACTGATACCTACGAGCAGTACTTC
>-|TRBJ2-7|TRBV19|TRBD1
CASSIQGAYEQYF
TGTGCCAGTAGTATTCAGGGGGCCTACGAGCAGTACTTC
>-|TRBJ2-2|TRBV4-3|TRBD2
CASSAPVVAGGRFGELFF
TGCGCCAGCAGCGCACCCGTGGTAGCGGGAGGAAGATTCGGGGAGCTGTTTTTT
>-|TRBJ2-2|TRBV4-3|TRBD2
CASSQAGRLASGGELFF
TGCGCCAGCAGCCAAGCCGGAAGACTAGCATCGGGCGGGGAGCTGTTTTTT
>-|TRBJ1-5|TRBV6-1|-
CASSRGSQNQPQHF
TGTGCCAGCAGTAGGGGGTCCCAAAATCAGCCCCAGCATTTT
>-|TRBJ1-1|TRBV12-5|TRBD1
CASGLATGTVKMNTEAFF
TGTGCTAGTGGTTTGGCCACCGGGACAGTTAAGATGAACACTGAAGCTTTCTTT
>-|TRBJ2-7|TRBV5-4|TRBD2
CASSSKRGTSVYEQYF
TGTGCCAGCAGCTCCAAACGGGGAACTAGCGTTTACGAGCAGTACTTC
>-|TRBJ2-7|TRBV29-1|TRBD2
CSGQGGSSYEQYF
TGCAGCGGCCAGGGAGGGAGCTCCTACGAGCAGTACTTC
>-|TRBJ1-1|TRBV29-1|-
CSVERGSGTEAFF
TGCAGCGTTGAAAGAGGGTCCGGCACTGAAGCTTTCTTT
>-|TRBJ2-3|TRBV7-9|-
CASSLTGSTDTQYF
TGTGCCAGCAGCCTGACAGGAAGCACAGATACGCAGTATTTT
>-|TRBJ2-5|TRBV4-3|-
CASSQVSGGGVETQYF
TGCGCCAGCAGCCAAGTGAGCGGAGGGGGGGTAGAGACCCAGTACTTC
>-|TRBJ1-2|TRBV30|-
CAWSVQGPYGYTF
TGTGCCTGGAGTGTACAGGGCCCCTATGGCTACACCTTC
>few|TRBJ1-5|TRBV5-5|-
CASSLEGKGHQPQHF
TGTGCCAGCAGCTTGGAGGGCAAGGGGCATCAGCCCCAGCATTTT
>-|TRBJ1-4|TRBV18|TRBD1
CASSADREKLFF
TGTGCCAGCTCTGCGGACAGGGAAAAACTGTTTTTT
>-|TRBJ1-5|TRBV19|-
CASNGARRSGINQPQHF
TGTGCCAGTAATGGTGCCCGGAGGTCGGGGATCAATCAGCCCCAGCATTTT
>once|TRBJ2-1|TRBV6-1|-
CASTVGRQDYNEQFF
TGTGCCAGCACAGTCGGGAGACAAGATTACAATGAGCAGTTCTTC
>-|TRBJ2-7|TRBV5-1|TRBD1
CASSHGQGGEQYF
TGCGCCAGCAGCCACGGACAGGGGGGAGAGCAGTACTTC
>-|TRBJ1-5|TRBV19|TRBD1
CASSIQTGPQPQHF
TGTGCCAGTAGTATCCAGACAGGGCCCCAGCCCCAGCATTTT
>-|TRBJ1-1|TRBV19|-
CASSMGASTEAFF
TGTGCCAGTAGTATGGGGGCTTCGACTGAAGCTTTCTTT
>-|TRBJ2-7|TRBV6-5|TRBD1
CASSYSTGPSYEQYF
TGTGCCAGCAGTTACTCGACAGGGCCCTCCTACGAGCAGTACTTC
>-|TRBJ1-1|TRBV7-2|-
CASSLALGANTEAFF
TGTGCCAGCAGCTTAGCTCTAGGGGCGAACACTGAAGCTTTCTTT
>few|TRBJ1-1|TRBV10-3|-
CAISEDRGGTEAFF
TGTGCCATCAGTGAAGATCGCGGGGGCACTGAAGCTTTCTTT
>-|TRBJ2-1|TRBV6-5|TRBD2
CASSYRIAGMNEQFF
TGTGCCAGCAGTTACAGGATAGCGGGTATGAATGAGCAGTTCTTC
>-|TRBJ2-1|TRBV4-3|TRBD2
CASSQEELAGGDNEQFF
TGCGCCAGCAGCCAAGAAGAACTAGCGGGAGGGGACAATGAGCAGTTCTTC
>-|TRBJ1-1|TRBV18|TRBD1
CASSLGQGLNTEAFF
TGTGCCAGCTCACTAGGACAGGGCCTGAACACTGAAGCTTTCTTT
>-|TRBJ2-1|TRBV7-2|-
CASSLGRNEQFF
TGTGCCAGCAGCTTAGGGCGGAATGAGCAGTTCTTC
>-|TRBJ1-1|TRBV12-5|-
CASGLNHDSMNTEAFF
TGTGCTAGTGGTTTGAACCACGACAGCATGAACACTGAAGCTTTCTTT
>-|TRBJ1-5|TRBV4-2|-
CASSQEIRRVYSNQPQHF
TGTGCCAGCAGCCAAGAAATCCGCCGGGTGTATAGCAATCAGCCCCAGCATTTT
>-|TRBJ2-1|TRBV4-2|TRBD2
CASSLGLAGTPGNEQFF
TGTGCCAGCAGCCTGGGACTAGCGGGAACCCCGGGAAATGAGCAGTTCTTC